The 27 T cell receptor beta chains reported below all come from one sample, sequenced in a study of T cell repertoires in cytomegalovirus infection. TCRdb re-called the reads through MiXCR, storing one row per CDR3 protein. Here the sample spans fewer than 550,000 distinct CDR3 sequences, 16% being singletons. Material: CD8+ T cells from PBMCs. All receptors derive from a human donor in good health (CMV status not recorded). Some clones in this sample may be carry-over from other donors' samples.

This clonotype was detected a few times. The CDR3 coding sequence is TGCGCCAGCAGCCAAGATCATTTGGTTGATGAGCAGTACTTC. Its protein is CASSQDHLVDEQYF. V is TRBV4-1 and J is TRBJ2-7; D gene uncertain. Trimming removed 0 bases from V and 7 bases from J, with 13 bases in between. Looked up from germline, CDR1 is MGHRA and CDR2 is YSYEKL. The CDR3 has 14 amino acids.

This clonotype was picked up many times. V is TRBV12-3 or TRBV12-4 and J is TRBJ1-1, with 12 bases that match TRBD1. CDR3 size: 16 residues. V lost 6 bases, J lost 4 bases, and 9 bases stayed unmatched. DNA for the CDR3: TGTGCCAGCAGAAGACCCGGGACAGGGGGCGGCACTGAAGCTTTCTTT. Residues: CASRRPGTGGGTEAFF.

Many counts were recorded for this clonotype. This chain connects TRBV5-6 to TRBJ2-1; D call uncertain. Trimming shortened V by 2 bases and J by 6 bases, and 12 bases separated the two germline ends. The CDR3 has 14 amino acids. Looked up from germline, CDR1 is SGHDT and CDR2 is YYEEEE. The CDR3 nucleotides are TGTGCCAGCAGCTTCCCCTCCACCGGCAATGAGCAGTTCTTC. It specifies CASSFPSTGNEQFF.

This clonotype has just a few counts. The chain recombines TRBV6-2 or TRBV6-3 with TRBJ1-1, with TRBD1 matching over 9 bases. The CDR3 consists of 15 residues. The J segment lost 0 bases and the V segment lost 6 bases, leaving 5 bases of the junction unmatched. Germline CDR1 and CDR2: MNHEY and SVGEGT. The CDR3: CASSRDREMNTEAFF. CDR3 nucleotide sequence: TGTGCCAGCAGCCGGGACAGGGAAATGAACACTGAAGCTTTCTTT.

About this clonotype itself: The junction does not match germline at one end; this may be a read error. The chain employs TRBV7-8 and TRBJ1-1; D is undetermined. This CDR3 has 14 residues. CDR1 and CDR2 (germline): SGHVS, FQNEAQ. CDR3 sequence: CASRLTELAIEAFF. As DNA, the CDR3 is TGTGCTAGCAGATTAACGGAGTTGGCAATTGAAGCTTTCTTT.

The CDR3 DNA is TGTGCCAGCAGCCAAGATTGGGTGGGGAACACCGGGGAGCTGTTTTTT. Protein: CASSQDWVGNTGELFF. J is TRBJ2-2 and V is TRBV3-1; D ambiguous. Trimming removed 0 bases at V and 1 base at J, with 9 bases between. The CDR3 loop spans 16 amino acids. The germline gives CDR1 LGHDT, CDR2 YNNKEL (reference sequence).

This clonotype was observed at least ten times. This chain connects TRBV7-9 to TRBJ2-7; TRBD2 is a possible D gene (5 bases). Between the trimmed V and J ends, which lost 1 base and 0 bases, there was a span of 13 bases. This CDR3 is 16 amino acids long. The germline CDR1 and CDR2 sequences are SEHNR and FQNEAQ (reference sequence). The CDR3 DNA is TGTGCCAGCAGCTTAGGCCGGGGTCTTATCTCCTACGAGCAGTACTTC. Translation: CASSLGRGLISYEQYF.

The chain uses TRBV5-6 and TRBJ2-7; possible D gene TRBD1, 5 bases. The V gene lost 2 bases and the J gene lost 0 bases, with 12 bases spanning the gap. This CDR3 is built from 15 residues. Germline V gives CDR1 SGHDT, CDR2 YYEEEE. Here the CDR3 DNA reads TGTGCCAGCAGCTTTACGACAGACAGCTCCTACGAGCAGTACTTC. Amino acid sequence: CASSFTTDSSYEQYF.

This chain joins TRBV10-3 and TRBJ1-1; weak D call: TRBD1 (5 bases). The V gene's germline CDR1 is ENHRY and CDR2 SYGVKD. The CDR3 is made up of 13 amino acids. Deletions cut 9 bases from V and 2 bases from J, with 13 bases between. The CDR3 DNA reads TGTGCCATTTTGACGGGGGACAACACTGAAGCTTTCTTT. It translates to CAILTGDNTEAFF.

This clonotype showed up many times. This rearrangement joins TRBV6-5 to TRBJ1-1, with TRBD1 as a possible D gene (5 bases). This CDR3 spans 14 amino acids. Germline V gives CDR1 MNHEY, CDR2 SVGAGI. Trimming stripped 0 bases from V and 3 bases from J, with 8 bases between. CDR3 loop: CASSYSGRYTEAFF. In nucleotides, the CDR3 is TGTGCCAGCAGTTACTCGGGGCGGTACACTGAAGCTTTCTTT.

Of note for this clonotype: One junction end does not reproduce the germline sequence, and a read error may be involved. J is TRBJ2-1 and V is TRBV5-6; D not certain. The CDR3 length is 13 residues. Germline V gene sequence: CDR1 SGHDT, CDR2 YYEEEE. CDR3 in DNA: TGTGCCAGCAGCTTGTGGATCGGCAATGAGCAGCTCTTC. Encoded protein: CASSLWIGNEQLF. Complete variable domain (other parts from reference TRBV5-6 and TRBJ2-1): DAGVTQSPTHLIKTRGQQVTLRCSPKSGHDTVSWYQQALGQGPQFIFQYYEEEERQRGNFPDRFSGHQFPNYSSELNVNALLLGDSALYLCASSLWIGNEQLFGPGTRLTVL.

This clonotype was detected ten times or more. V usage is TRBV7-9 and J usage is TRBJ2-5; D gene ambiguous. CDR3 length: 14 amino acids. Trimming removed 4 bases from V and 2 bases from J, with 11 bases in between. The germline V gene has CDR1 SEHNR and CDR2 FQNEAQ (reference sequence). CDR3 in DNA: TGTGCCAGCAGCTCAGGACGGCAACAAGAGACCCAGTACTTC. This gives the protein CASSSGRQQETQYF.

This clonotype was counted only a few times. The V call is TRBV5-1, the J call TRBJ2-7; D is perhaps TRBD1 (6 bases). The germline V and J ends were trimmed by 1 base and 6 bases, with 14 bases remaining between them. CDR3 length equals 14 residues. Per the germline V gene, CDR1 is SGHRS and CDR2 is YFSETQ. The CDR3: CASSLQQGRLEQYF. The CDR3 bases are TGCGCCAGCAGCTTGCAACAGGGAAGGCTCGAGCAGTACTTC.

The V gene is TRBV7-9, the J gene TRBJ2-5; TRBD1 is a possible D gene (6 bases). This CDR3 region has 16 residues. Per germline, CDR1 SEHNR and CDR2 FQNEAQ (reference sequence). Trimming took 2 bases from V and 4 from J, leaving 17 bases between them. Here the CDR3 DNA reads TGTGCCAGCAGCTTATTTGGGGGCCAATCCCCAGAGACCCAGTACTTC. Translation gives CASSLFGGQSPETQYF.

This clonotype was detected many times. The chain uses TRBV12-3 or TRBV12-4 and TRBJ1-2, with D possibly TRBD1 on 5 matching bases. CDR3 length: 13 amino acids. V was shortened by 2 bases and J by 7 bases, with 11 bases between the two germline ends. The CDR3 region has the DNA TGTGCCAGCAGTTTATCCGGGGGGATTGGCTACACCTTC. This encodes CASSLSGGIGYTF.

The chain links TRBV20-1 to TRBJ2-4; D is uncertain. Germline V gene data show CDR1 as DFQATT and CDR2 as SNEGSKA (reference sequence). With 6 bases removed from V and 0 bases from J, the gap between germline ends came to 9 bases. CDR3 length: 13 residues. CDR3 DNA sequence: TGCAGTGCCCCACAGCTAGCCAAAAACATTCAGTACTTC. Its protein is CSAPQLAKNIQYF.

This clonotype was seen only a few times. The genes are TRBV20-1 and TRBJ2-3; D is tentatively TRBD1 or TRBD2 (5 bases each). V gave up 3 bases and J gave up 5 bases, with 9 bases separating them. In germline, CDR1 is DFQATT, CDR2 SNEGSKA (reference sequence). The length of the CDR3 is 12 residues. The CDR3 bases are TGCAGTGCTAGGGGACCGCGAGATACGCAGTATTTT. Amino acids: CSARGPRDTQYF.

This clonotype was found a few times. The V and J genes are TRBV11-2 and TRBJ1-1; D unresolved. Deletions cut 7 bases from V and 10 bases from J, with 19 bases between. The CDR3 totals 13 residues. The germline V gene has CDR1 SGHAT and CDR2 FQNNGV. CDR3 DNA: TGTGCCAGCACCGGCCTACACACCGCTGGAGCTTTCTTT. Protein product: CASTGLHTAGAFF.

There are many counts of this clonotype. The chain couples TRBV27 to TRBJ1-2; D possibly corresponds to TRBD1 (6 bases). The CDR3 extends over 15 amino acids. With 2 bases removed from V and 6 bases from J, the gap between germline ends came to 16 bases. Germline V gene sequence: CDR1 MNHEY, CDR2 SMNVEV (reference sequence). The CDR3 reads CASSLRGGGPNGYTF. CDR3 in DNA: TGTGCCAGCAGTTTAAGGGGGGGAGGACCAAATGGCTACACCTTC.

In its sample, this clonotype was seen a few times. The chain is built from TRBV7-9 and TRBJ1-2, with D hard to call. Per the germline V gene, CDR1 is SEHNR and CDR2 is FQNEAQ (reference sequence). V lost 1 base and J 0 bases, leaving 9 bases between the germline ends. CDR3 length: 15 residues. CDR3 DNA: TGTGCCAGCAGCTTAGTAATCTCAGCTAACTATGGCTACACCTTC. Residues: CASSLVISANYGYTF.

The gene calls are TRBV27 and TRBJ2-3, with D possibly matching TRBD1 (6 bases). CDR1 is MNHEY and CDR2 is SMNVEV in the germline V gene (reference sequence). The CDR3 covers 15 residues. V lost 5 bases and J 0 bases, leaving 12 bases between the germline ends. The CDR3 sequence: CASSRDRSSTDTQYF. The CDR3 DNA reads TGTGCCAGCAGTCGAGACAGGAGTAGCACAGATACGCAGTATTTT.

The sample holds many counts of this clonotype. The rearrangement uses TRBV5-1 and TRBJ2-1; the D is unclear. This CDR3 has 12 residues. V gave up 1 base and J gave up 8 bases, with 7 bases separating them. The germline V gene has CDR1 SGHRS and CDR2 YFSETQ. CDR3 sequence reads: CASSLTGHEQFF. Written as DNA, the CDR3 is TGCGCCAGCAGCTTGACCGGCCATGAGCAGTTCTTC.

This CDR3 is CASSLSPLAGSPLHF. The DNA for the CDR3 is TGTGCCAGCAGCTTATCCCCCCTTGCGGGTTCACCCCTCCACTTT. The chain couples TRBV7-9 to TRBJ1-6; D is undetermined. This CDR3 comprises 15 residues. V lost 2 bases and J 9 bases, leaving 14 bases between the germline ends. CDR1 and CDR2 from the germline V gene are SEHNR and FQNEAQ (reference sequence).

This clonotype was seen a few times. The chain joins TRBV6-5 to TRBJ2-7; no firm D call. Trimming left V 2 bases short and J 3 bases short, with 11 bases between. Germline CDR1 is MNHEY and CDR2 is SVGAGI. This CDR3 contains 14 residues. The DNA of the CDR3 is TGTGCCAGCAGTTACCTCGGGCGGTACTACGAGCAGTACTTC. It specifies CASSYLGRYYEQYF.

This clonotype was counted at least ten times. This sequence joins TRBV12-3 or TRBV12-4 and TRBJ2-5; D is possibly TRBD2 (7 bases). The CDR3 runs 14 residues. V was pared by 6 bases and J by 5 bases, with 16 bases between. CDR3 in DNA: TGTGCCAGCAGCGCTATAGGGGGAGGGGAGACCCAGTACTTC. The encoded protein is CASSAIGGGETQYF.

This clonotype was counted at least ten times. V gene TRBV11-2 combines with J gene TRBJ2-2, with 8 bases lining up with TRBD2. CDR1 is SGHAT and CDR2 is FQNNGV in the germline V gene. The CDR3 runs 15 residues. Trimming removed 4 bases from V and 6 bases from J; junction bases left unmatched: 7. CDR3 loop: CASSSWRGVPGELFF. The CDR3 bases are TGTGCCAGCAGCTCGTGGCGGGGGGTCCCCGGGGAGCTGTTTTTT.

This clonotype has a count of ten or more. Written as DNA, the CDR3 is TGTGCCACCAGCCCTGCCGGGACCTCCTCCTACGAGCAGTACTTC. It specifies CATSPAGTSSYEQYF. V and J are TRBV15 and TRBJ2-7; the D call may be TRBD1 or TRBD2 (5 bases each). This CDR3 is 15 amino acids long. Germline CDR1 LNHNV, CDR2 YYDKDF (reference sequence). Between the trimmed V and J ends, which lost 5 bases and 0 bases, there was a span of 14 bases.